Listed below are T cell receptor beta chains from one sample, sequenced in a study of blood T cell repertoires in COVID-19. Assay used: immunoSEQ multiplex PCR; TCRdb lists only in-frame clones, some missing. The sample has 100,000 to 120,000 clones, approximately 80% seen once; the top ten hold about 7.3%. The sequencing input was peripheral blood. These receptors were taken from a woman in her forties with acute or convalescent COVID-19. Both conserved end residues are part of each CDR3. The D gene is left open where the match is weak. Not every row has a clone size; where given, it reads once, few, many or a size class.

V	D	J	size	DNA	CDR3
TRBV30	.	TRBJ1-5	.	TGTGCCTGGAGCCGACCTCCGGTTGGACAGAGGGTTCAGCCCCAGCATTTT	CAWSRPPVGQRVQPQHF
TRBV5-1	.	TRBJ1-5	.	TGCGCCAGCAGCTTTTCGGGCGGGAACAATCAGCCCCAGCATTTT	CASSFSGGNNQPQHF
TRBV29-1	.	TRBJ2-2	.	TGCAGCGTGCAGGTTAAGAACACCGGGGAGCTGTTTTTT	CSVQVKNTGELFF
TRBV5-1	TRBD1	TRBJ2-7	.	TGCGCCAGCAGCAAAACGCAGGGGGTCGAGCAGTACTTC	CASSKTQGVEQYF
TRBV11-2	.	TRBJ2-3	once	TGTGCCAGCAGTTCTAGAACAGATACGCAGTATTTT	CASSSRTDTQYF
TRBV6-2/TRBV6-3	.	TRBJ1-6	.	TGTGCCAGCAGTTATTTACAGGGCTCCCATTCACCCCTCCACTTT	CASSYLQGSHSPLHF
TRBV5-5	TRBD1	TRBJ1-4	.	TGTGCCAGCAGATCTTTGACAGGGGAAGTTGGTAATGAAAAACTGTTTTTT	CASRSLTGEVGNEKLFF
TRBV6-1	.	TRBJ2-1	.	TGTGCCAGCAGTGAAGCGCCGGTACGGGGTGAGCAGTTCTTC	CASSEAPVRGEQFF
TRBV7-2	TRBD1	TRBJ1-5	.	TGTGCCAGCAGCTTGAGAACAGGGGACGTATATAGCAATCAGCCCCAGCATTTT	CASSLRTGDVYSNQPQHF
TRBV19	TRBD1	TRBJ1-5	.	TGTGCCAGTAATCCGGACAGGGATCAGCCCCAGCATTTT	CASNPDRDQPQHF
TRBV7-2	TRBD2	TRBJ2-7	.	TGTGCCAGCAGCTTAACTAGCGGGCCCTACGAGCAGTACTTC	CASSLTSGPYEQYF
TRBV5-1	.	TRBJ1-6	.	TGCGCCAGCAGCTTGGGACATTTCGATTCACCCCTCCACTTT	CASSLGHFDSPLHF
TRBV11-2	TRBD1	TRBJ2-7	once	TGTGCCAGCAGTCGTACCGGGACAGGGACCTACGAGCAGTACTTC	CASSRTGTGTYEQYF
TRBV2	.	TRBJ2-1	.	TGTGCCAGCAGGATCGGCGGGGTTGAGCAGTTCTTC	CASRIGGVEQFF
TRBV2	TRBD2	TRBJ2-7	.	TGTGCCAGCAGTAGAGGACTAGCGGGTCCCTACGAGCAGTACTTC	CASSRGLAGPYEQYF
TRBV2	TRBD1	TRBJ1-1	.	TGTGCCAGCAGCGGGCAGGACAGGGTCCGCAGCACTGAAGCTTTCTTT	CASSGQDRVRSTEAFF
TRBV7-8	TRBD2	TRBJ2-4	.	TGTGCCAGCAGCGTTAGACTAGCGGGGGGGCCTTCGCCAGCCAAAAACATTCAGTACTTC	CASSVRLAGGPSPAKNIQYF
TRBV6-5	.	TRBJ2-2	.	TGTGCCAGCAGTTTAGGGAGATGGGGGGAGCTGTTTTTT	CASSLGRWGELFF
TRBV6-5	.	TRBJ1-2	.	TGTGCCAGCAGTTACGGAACCCAGGGGATTCACTACACCTTC	CASSYGTQGIHYTF
TRBV4-1	.	TRBJ2-7	.	TGCGCCAGCAGCCAATATGAGGACTCGGGGGCCTACGAGCAGTACTTC	CASSQYEDSGAYEQYF
TRBV10-3	.	TRBJ1-5	.	TGTGCCATCAGTGAGTCCGGGTCTGGACAGCCCCAGCATTTT	CAISESGSGQPQHF
TRBV15	.	TRBJ1-3	.	TGTGCCACCAGCAGAGATGAGCAGGGGAGAAACACCATATATTTT	CATSRDEQGRNTIYF
TRBV12-3/TRBV12-4	.	TRBJ1-2	.	TGTGCCAGCAGTACGGACAGACCCCTTGGCTACACCTTC	CASSTDRPLGYTF
TRBV13	TRBD1	TRBJ2-7	.	TGTGCCAGCACTCAAAGGGACAGCACCTACGAGCAGTACTTC	CASTQRDSTYEQYF
TRBV30	.	TRBJ1-6	.	TGTGCCTGGAGTAGTATGGCCCAGAATTCACCCCTCCACTTT	CAWSSMAQNSPLHF
TRBV7-2	.	TRBJ1-4	.	TGTGCCAGCAGCTTAGTTGTAGCTAATGAAAAACTGTTTTTT	CASSLVVANEKLFF
TRBV9	.	TRBJ1-6	.	TGTGCCAGCAGCCCCTTGGGGGGGGAAAGCTCCTATAATTCACCCCTCCACTTT	CASSPLGGESSYNSPLHF
TRBV7-6	.	TRBJ2-2	once	TGTGCCAGCAGCTTAGGCGGGGGCTCCGGGGAGCTGTTTTTT	CASSLGGGSGELFF
TRBV6-5	.	TRBJ1-3	.	TGTGCCAGCAGTACACAGGGTAACTCTGGAAACACCATATATTTT	CASSTQGNSGNTIYF
TRBV6-6	.	TRBJ2-7	.	TGTGCCAGCAGTGCAACTAGCTCCGGCGAGCAGTACTTC	CASSATSSGEQYF
TRBV5-5	TRBD2	TRBJ2-7	.	TGTGCCAGCAGCTTTTTCCTCCCGGGACTAGCGGGTAACGCCTACGAGCAGTACTTC	CASSFFLPGLAGNAYEQYF
TRBV6-6	.	TRBJ2-3	.	TGTGCCAGCAGTTCTTATAAGGGGGCAGATACGCAGTATTTT	CASSSYKGADTQYF
TRBV7-3	.	TRBJ2-1	.	TGTGCCAGCAGCTTAATGGGCCTCTACAATGAGCAGTTCTTC	CASSLMGLYNEQFF
TRBV2	TRBD1	TRBJ2-6	.	TGTGCCAGCAGTTTGACAGGGACATCTGGGGCCAACGTCCTGACTTTC	CASSLTGTSGANVLTF
TRBV7-3	.	TRBJ2-7	.	TGTGCCAGCAGCCCATCTCCAGGCCAATACGAGCAGTACTTC	CASSPSPGQYEQYF
TRBV15	.	TRBJ1-3	.	TGTGCCACCAGCAGGGAGGGGCGACCTGGAAACACCATATATTTT	CATSREGRPGNTIYF
TRBV3-1/TRBV3-2	TRBD1	TRBJ1-2	.	TGTGCCAGCAGCCCACGACAGGGATGGAATGGCTACACCTTC	CASSPRQGWNGYTF
TRBV9	TRBD1	TRBJ2-7	.	TGTGCCAGCAGCGGCATGGACAGGGACTACGAGCAGTACTTC	CASSGMDRDYEQYF
TRBV5-1	TRBD2	TRBJ2-3	.	TGCGCCAGCAGCACTGGACTAGCGGGGGGGCAAGGAGATACGCAGTATTTT	CASSTGLAGGQGDTQYF
TRBV6-2/TRBV6-3	TRBD2	TRBJ2-3	.	TGTGCCAGCAGTTACCGACTAGCGGGGGGCGAGAAGTATTTT	CASSYRLAGGEKYF
TRBV7-3	TRBD1	TRBJ2-1	.	TGTGCCAGCAGCTTTGGGGGGACAGGTCAAAATGAGCAGTTCTTC	CASSFGGTGQNEQFF
TRBV4-1	.	TRBJ1-5	.	TGCGCCAGCAGCCAAGATCCCAAGGTGGGCACGATCCGTCAGCCCCAGCATTTT	CASSQDPKVGTIRQPQHF
TRBV13	.	TRBJ2-4	once	TGTGCCAGCAGCCCCTGGGTAGGGGGGGAAGAGTCCAAAAACATTCAGTACTTC	CASSPWVGGEESKNIQYF
TRBV6-6	TRBD1	TRBJ2-1	.	TGTGCCAGCAGCCGCGCCGGGACAGGTCGGAATGAGCAGTTCTTC	CASSRAGTGRNEQFF
TRBV18	.	TRBJ2-2	.	TGTGCCAGCTCACCAAAAGAGGAGCTGTTTTTT	CASSPKEELFF
TRBV7-2	.	TRBJ2-1	.	TGTGCCAGCAGCTTAACGTTTAGCGGAAGCTCCTACAATGAGCAGTTCTTC	CASSLTFSGSSYNEQFF
TRBV9	TRBD2	TRBJ2-1	.	TGTGCCAGCAGCGTCGGCGGGGGGTTACACAATGAGCAGTTCTTC	CASSVGGGLHNEQFF
TRBV4-1	TRBD2	TRBJ2-3	.	TGCGCCAGCAGCCAAGTCCTTAGCGGCAGCGGGGGGTCAGATACGCAGTATTTT	CASSQVLSGSGGSDTQYF
TRBV5-6	TRBD1	TRBJ1-5	.	TGTGCCAGCAGCTTGGGAGGGGGCGGTCAGCCCCAGCATTTT	CASSLGGGGQPQHF
TRBV5-1	TRBD1	TRBJ2-7	.	TGCGCCAGCAGCCGGACTCGGACAGGGACGAACGAGCAGTACTTC	CASSRTRTGTNEQYF